The T cell receptor beta chain described here comes from a study of blood T cells in healthy people across ages. Then a second PCR, running about 7 to 11 cycles, was carried out with a sample-barcoded 5' primer and a J-beta primer mix. Each cDNA molecule, via a template-switch adaptor with 12 random nucleotides, was tagged. A single record per CDR3 protein comes from TCRdb applying MiXCR to the 5' RACE reads. This table holds about 1.1 million distinct CDR3 sequences, roughly two fifths found once. Germline V CDR1 and CDR2: MNHNY, SVGAGI (reference sequence). CDR3 size: 14 residues. V was clipped by 7 bases and J by 3 bases, with 15 bases between them. Findings and limits, study-wide: Roughly linear age-related decline in beta diversity appeared, significant by age about 37.

This clonotype was recorded at least ten times. The antigen remains undetermined. Material for sequencing was blood. The J gene is TRBJ1-2, the V gene TRBV6-6, with D possibly being TRBD1 (5 bases). The origin of this receptor is a man aged 18 to 29 in good health. The CDR3 protein is CASKFRGSYYGYTF. In nucleotides, the CDR3 is TGTGCCAGCAAATTTCGGGGCTCCTACTATGGCTACACCTTC.